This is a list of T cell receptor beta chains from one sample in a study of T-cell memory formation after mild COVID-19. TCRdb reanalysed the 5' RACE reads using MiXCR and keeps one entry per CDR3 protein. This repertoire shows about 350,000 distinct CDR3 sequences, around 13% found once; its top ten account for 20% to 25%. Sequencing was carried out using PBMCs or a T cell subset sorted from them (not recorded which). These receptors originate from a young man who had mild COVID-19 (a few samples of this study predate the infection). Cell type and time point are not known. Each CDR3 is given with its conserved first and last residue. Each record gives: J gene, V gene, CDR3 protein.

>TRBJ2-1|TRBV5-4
CASSKAGQGPNEQFF
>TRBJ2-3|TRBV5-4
CASNRDTDTQYF
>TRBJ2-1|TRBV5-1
CASSFRDRVGDEQFF
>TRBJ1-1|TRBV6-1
CASSRGMNTEAFF
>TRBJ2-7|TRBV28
CASSLLQGVQYF
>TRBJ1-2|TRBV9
CASSPRQGTNYGYTF
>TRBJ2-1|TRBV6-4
CASSGSGGSYNEQFF
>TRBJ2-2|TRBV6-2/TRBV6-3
CASSYSISSGGNTGELFF
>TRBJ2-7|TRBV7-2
CASSLPSGANEQYF
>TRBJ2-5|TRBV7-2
CASIQAASEETQYF
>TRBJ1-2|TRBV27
CATRQGDYGYTF
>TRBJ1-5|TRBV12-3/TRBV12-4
CASRNQNQPQHF
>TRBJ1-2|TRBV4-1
CASSQELPANYGYTF
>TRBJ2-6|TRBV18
CASSPPVTWANVLTF
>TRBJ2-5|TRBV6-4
CASSDPGKGQETQYF
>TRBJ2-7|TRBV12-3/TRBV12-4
CASSSVYEQYF
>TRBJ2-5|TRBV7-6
CASSDWGPAKTQYF
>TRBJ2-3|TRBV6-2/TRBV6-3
CATLRGGREYF
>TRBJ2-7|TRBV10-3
CAISGASSGGALPYEQYF
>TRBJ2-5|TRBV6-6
CASSYPSVQETQYF
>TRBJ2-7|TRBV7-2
CASSLSSLPTYEQYF
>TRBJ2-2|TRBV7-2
CASRVSGGSGELFF